Here is one TCR beta chain with its context. What it binds is not known. The CDR3 is 14 amino acids. In germline, CDR1 is SGHRS, CDR2 YFSETQ. Trimming at V came to 4 bases and at J to 7 bases, leaving 6 bases not matched to a gene. These data belong to a study of T cell clonotyping in hematopoietic cell transplantation. Study background: Recipients were bled about 28 days pretransplant and at posttransplant days 30, 100, 180.

Study-level results: After transplant, recipient diversity fell while pathologically expanded clonotypes grew through day 180. Graft donor and pretransplant recipient Inverse Simpson Index values predicted broader posttransplant TCR diversity. Cells were unsorted, so CD4 and CD8 contributions were not separated.

Some clones are missing from TCRdb's copy, which holds only in-frame ones; the method was immunoSEQ multiplex PCR. The sample carries 8,000 to 8,500 clones, roughly 89% recorded once. This clonotype was sampled from a male patient between 55 and 70 years old who had an allogeneic stem cell transplant from a related donor, so the T cells may come from the graft donor. Some clones in this sample may be carry-over from other donors' samples. The material was peripheral blood mononuclear cells, obtained at the time of graft-versus-host disease after allogeneic stem cell transplant. V usage is TRBV5-1 and J usage is TRBJ2-2; 8 bases match TRBD1. DNA for the CDR3: TGCGCCAGCAGCAGGGACAGGAGCGGCGGGGAGCTGTTTTTT. Its protein is CASSRDRSGGELFF.